This TCR beta chain derives from a study of control samples from healthy donors and cancer patients. V was trimmed by 4 bases and J by 8 bases, leaving 20 bases between them. The CDR3 has 15 amino acids. Germline assignment: CDR1 LNHDA and CDR2 SQIVND (reference sequence). Only in-frame clones appear in the TCRdb table, and some are missing; sequencing was by immunoSEQ multiplex PCR. The table has about 200,000 clones, roughly nine tenths seen once; the top ten hold 1.8%. The sample consisted of blood. This chain connects TRBV19 to TRBJ1-2, with D uncertain. The source of this sequence is a man aged 25 to 45 in good health. DNA for the CDR3: TGTGCCAGTAGTAACCGGGCTGAGGCGTCTAAAGGCTACACCTTC. Amino acids: CASSNRAEASKGYTF.